This TCR beta chain was recorded in a study of cytomegalovirus exposure and HLA in healthy donors. Notes on the study in general: It was about 150 TCR beta chains that were listed as cytomegalovirus-associated. The likely explanation for a cluster of highly shared sequence variants was sequencing artifact. Later, an analysis showed that TCR beta chains associated with HLA were more clonally expanded than others that were equally common. The sole available immune exposure information was CMV serostatus.

The CDR3 has 13 amino acids. The germline CDR1 and CDR2 sequences are SGHTA and FQGNSA. V lost 2 bases and J lost 4, with 9 bases in between. Both 60 Vbeta primers and 13 Jbeta primers went into the PCR. Clones were sequenced by immunoSEQ multiplex PCR, and TCRdb holds only the in-frame ones, with some missing. Of more than 110,000 clones in the sample, about 77% were seen once. On this clone: The antigen is not known.

The rearrangement joins TRBV7-2 to TRBJ2-7; the D gene is possibly TRBD1 (5 bases). This TCR was recovered from a male donor in good health and CMV-seronegative. Sequencing was done on a sample of PBMCs. DNA for the CDR3: TGTGCCAGCAGCTTATCACAGGAATACGAGCAGTACTTC. Amino acid sequence: CASSLSQEYEQYF.